These 14 T cell receptor beta chains were all obtained from the same sample, sequenced in a study of read filtering for tumor transcriptome and immune sequencing. This library used approximately 390 ng RNA and molecular barcoded adaptors spanning alpha/delta and beta/gamma chains. One entry per CDR3 protein results from TCRdb running MiXCR on the reads. The data hold more than 45,000 distinct CDR3 sequences, with approximately 13% observed a single time. The specimen was a population of CD138-negative cells sorted from bone marrow. The receptors originated from a donor aged 40 or older with multiple myeloma.

This clonotype has at least ten counts. This chain connects TRBV12-3 or TRBV12-4 to TRBJ2-2, with 8 bases that match TRBD2. The CDR3 runs to 14 residues. Germline trimming cut 10 bases from V and 6 bases from J; bases unmatched to any gene: 10. This CDR3 is CATRPGLASGELFF. As DNA, the CDR3 is TGTGCCACCCGTCCCGGACTAGCTTCCGGGGAGCTGTTTTTT.

Many counts were recorded for this clonotype. The gene calls are TRBV20-1 and TRBJ1-6, with D tentatively TRBD1 (5 bases). V dropped 3 bases and J dropped 7 bases, with 10 bases sitting between them. This CDR3 region has 13 residues. Germline values: CDR1 DFQATT, CDR2 SNEGSKA (reference sequence). This chain's CDR3 is CSASRQRNSPLHF. Written as DNA, the CDR3 is TGCAGTGCTAGTCGACAGAGGAATTCACCCCTCCACTTT.

About this clonotype: A read error is the likely source, as a far larger clone sits one nucleotide away. The chain combines TRBV10-3 with TRBJ2-2; no clear D. Germline-derived CDR1 and CDR2 are ENHRY and SYGVKD. The CDR3 spans 12 residues. V was shortened by 2 bases and J by 2 bases, with 0 bases between the two germline ends. The chain's CDR3 is CAISENTGELFF. The CDR3 nucleotides read TGTGCCATCAGTGAGAACACCGGGGAGCTGTTTTTT.

This clonotype has ten or more counts. This chain connects TRBV25-1 to TRBJ1-2; D ambiguous. The CDR3 is 12 amino acids. Trimming stripped 3 bases from V and 1 base from J, with 3 bases between. The germline V gene has CDR1 MGHDK and CDR2 SYGVNS. Here the CDR3 reads CASSDFNYGYTF. For the CDR3, the DNA is TGTGCCAGCAGTGATTTTAACTATGGCTACACCTTC.

There are many counts of this clonotype. The chain links TRBV18 to TRBJ1-6; 8 nucleotides line up with TRBD1. Trimming took 4 bases from V and 2 from J; bases not matched to a gene: 13. The CDR3 length is 19 residues. Germline V CDR1 and CDR2: KGHSH, LQKENI. CDR3 bases: TGTGCCAGCTCACGGGTTCCAGGGGGCGTAAGGACCTATAATTCACCCCTCCACTTT. It codes for CASSRVPGGVRTYNSPLHF.

This clonotype was observed a handful of times. This chain uses TRBV11-2 with TRBJ1-1; a possible D gene is TRBD1 (5 bases). Germline values: CDR1 SGHAT, CDR2 FQNNGV. This CDR3 contains 14 residues. Trimming shortened V by 1 base and J by 3 bases, and 9 bases separated the two germline ends. In DNA, the CDR3 is TGTGCCAGCAGCTTAGCACAGGAATACACTGAAGCTTTCTTT. Translation gives CASSLAQEYTEAFF.

This clonotype has a count of ten or more. V and J are TRBV7-9 and TRBJ1-1; D is uncertain. Germline CDR1 reads SEHNR; CDR2 reads FQNEAQ (reference sequence). With 6 bases removed from V and 7 bases from J, the gap between germline ends came to 15 bases. CDR3 size: 13 residues. The CDR3: CASSYYQDIEAFF. The DNA of the CDR3 is TGTGCCAGCAGTTATTATCAGGATATTGAAGCTTTCTTT. Drawing the rest from reference TRBV7-9 and TRBJ1-1, the complete variable domain is DTGVSQNPRHKITKRGQNVTFRCDPISEHNRLYWYRQTLGQGPEFLTYFQNEAQLEKSRLLSDRFSAERPKGSFSTLEIQRTEQGDSAMYLCASSYYQDIEAFFGQGTRLTVV.

The J gene is TRBJ2-7, the V gene TRBV21-1. TRBV21-1 is classified as a pseudogene. This CDR3 spans 13 amino acids. As DNA, the CDR3 is TGTGCCAGCAGCAAGAGGTACTCCTACGAGCAGTACTTC. Protein product: CASSKRYSYEQYF.

This clonotype has ten or more counts. V is TRBV20-1 and J is TRBJ2-6; D is ambiguous. The CDR3 length is 12 residues. V was clipped by 6 bases and J by 3 bases, with 6 bases between them. CDR1 is DFQATT and CDR2 is SNEGSKA in the germline V gene (reference sequence). The CDR3 sequence is CSADIGANVLTF. The CDR3 coding sequence is TGCAGTGCAGACATTGGGGCCAACGTCCTGACTTTC.

This clonotype was picked up a small number of times. This rearrangement joins TRBV12-3 or TRBV12-4 to TRBJ2-7, with no clear D. The CDR3 covers 15 residues. V was pared by 4 bases and J by 0 bases, with 13 bases between. Here the CDR3 DNA reads TGTGCCAGCAGTTCGGGCCGAGGAAGCTCCTACGAGCAGTACTTC. It yields the protein CASSSGRGSSYEQYF.

The rearrangement uses TRBV29-1 and TRBJ2-1; tentatively, D is TRBD1 (5 bases). With 6 bases removed from V and 7 bases from J, the gap between germline ends came to 16 bases. This CDR3 comprises 13 residues. The germline V gene encodes CDR1 SQVTM and CDR2 ANQGSEA. The CDR3 nucleotides read TGCAGCGTCACGGACACCTGGGAAAATGAGCAGTTCTTC. Amino acid sequence: CSVTDTWENEQFF.

Ten or more counts support this clonotype. The V gene is TRBV29-1, the J gene TRBJ1-2; D remains ambiguous. This CDR3 is 15 amino acids long. From germline, CDR1 is SQVTM and CDR2 ANQGSEA. V gave up 5 bases and J gave up 0 bases, with 16 bases separating them. The DNA of the CDR3 is TGCAGCGTTCCTCCTAGGCTCACGGCTAACTATGGCTACACCTTC. It translates to CSVPPRLTANYGYTF.

Comment on this clonotype: This may stem from a read error, because a much larger clone lies one nucleotide away. The V gene is TRBV6-5, the J gene TRBJ2-1; 10 bases are a match to TRBD1. Germline loops: CDR1 MNHEY, CDR2 SVGAGI. The CDR3 has 14 residues. The CDR3 is CASSRDRGLNERFF. The CDR3 DNA is TGTGCCAGCAGCCGGGACAGGGGTTTAAATGAGCGGTTCTTC.

This clonotype was recorded many times. This chain joins TRBV20-1 and TRBJ1-1, with 7 bases lining up with TRBD1. CDR1 and CDR2 from the germline V gene are DFQATT and SNEGSKA (reference sequence). The length of the CDR3 is 15 residues. Trimming removed 2 bases from V and 1 base from J; junction bases left unmatched: 7. The CDR3 nucleotides are TGCAGTGCTAGAATCCCGGGACAGCAGAACACTGAAGCTTTCTTT. This translates into CSARIPGQQNTEAFF.